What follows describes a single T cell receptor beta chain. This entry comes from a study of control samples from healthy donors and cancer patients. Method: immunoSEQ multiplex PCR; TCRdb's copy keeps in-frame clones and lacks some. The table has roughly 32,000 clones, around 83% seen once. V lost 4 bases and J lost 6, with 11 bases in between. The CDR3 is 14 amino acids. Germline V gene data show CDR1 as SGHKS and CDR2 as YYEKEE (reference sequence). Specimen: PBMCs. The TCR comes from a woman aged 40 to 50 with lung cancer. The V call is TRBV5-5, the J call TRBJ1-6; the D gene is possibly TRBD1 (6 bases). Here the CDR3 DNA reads TGTGCCAGCAGCCCGACAGGTTTTAATTCACCCCTCCACTTT. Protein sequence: CASSPTGFNSPLHF.